This T cell receptor (beta chain) emerged from a study of radiation and T cells in renal cell carcinoma. Indicated time point: blood 4 weeks post-SBRT, at nephrectomy. Specified treatment: 15 Gy SBRT to primary tumor, nephrectomy 4 weeks later. Generated by immunoSEQ multiplex PCR, the TCRdb table keeps only in-frame clones and is missing some. The table includes 150,000 or so clones, around 89% detected once. Trimming cost V 2 bases and J 4 bases, with 11 bases left between them. CDR3 length: 14 amino acids. CDR1 is MNHNS, CDR2 SASEGT, per germline. This sequence originates from a woman between 45 and 65 years old with renal cell carcinoma. Sequences were derived from blood, sampled from a patient whose treatment included radiotherapy and nephrectomy. The chain combines TRBV6-1 with TRBJ1-2, with D unresolved. The CDR3 is CASSELLQRYGYTF. CDR3 sequence (DNA): TGTGCCAGCAGTGAACTCTTACAGCGCTATGGCTACACCTTC.